Below, one T cell receptor (beta chain) is given with its context. Its antigen remains unknown. The source of the sample is a study of Ad26.COV2.S vaccination and SARS-CoV-2 variants. Overall study context: Ad26.COV2.S arm of COV1001 included the donor. Study results and limitations: Placebo and vaccine recipients had non-spike TCR breadth that was similar.

Treatment meaning: some 19 received Ad26.COV2.S at low or high dose, single or two shots; 5 received placebo; per-sample allocation not given. Sampling occurred on day 63 after the first vaccine or placebo injection. Assay: immunoSEQ multiplex PCR; the TCRdb copy retains only in-frame clones and omits some. The top ten clones hold over 1.5% of a sample with around 500,000 clones, roughly nine tenths of them seen once. The V end lost 2 bases, the J end lost 0 bases, and 11 bases lay between the germline ends. Germline V gives CDR1 SGHVS, CDR2 FQNEAQ. This CDR3 comprises 16 residues. The sequencing here drew on peripheral blood, taken in a trial of Ad26.COV2.S vaccine versus placebo. This receptor was identified in a person aged 18-60 years who received the Ad26.COV2.S COVID-19 vaccine or a placebo. V and J are TRBV7-8 and TRBJ1-3; D might be TRBD1 (6 bases). The CDR3 sequence is CASSLRTADSGNTIYF. The CDR3 DNA reads TGTGCCAGCAGCTTAAGGACAGCCGACTCTGGAAACACCATATATTTT.